These T cell receptor beta chains were read from a single sample in a study of cytomegalovirus exposure and HLA in healthy donors. Sequencing was performed with immunoSEQ multiplex PCR; in TCRdb, only in-frame clones are kept and a portion is missing. This table holds fewer than 250,000 clones, 80% to 85% found once. Input material: PBMCs. The source of these receptors is a boy aged 2-9 years in good health and CMV-seronegative. CDR3s include the opening cysteine and the closing phenylalanine or tryptophan. The order of the fields is J gene, clone size, V gene, CDR3 protein. A row's size may be missing; if present it is once, few, many or a size class.

>TRBJ2-5|NA|TRBV2
CASSEGAGAVREQYF
>TRBJ2-1|NA|TRBV6-5
CASSYRLAGWGEQFF
>TRBJ2-1|NA|TRBV7-3
CAPGGGPDNEQFF
>TRBJ2-5|NA|TRBV27
CASSPNQETQYF
>TRBJ1-2|NA|TRBV4-2
CASSQDARGNYGYTF
>TRBJ1-2|NA|TRBV5-6
CASSLADRGRYGYTF
>TRBJ1-3|once|TRBV19
CASTWTAGNTIYF
>TRBJ2-5|few|TRBV5-8
CASSYITAGLGTQYF
>TRBJ2-1|NA|TRBV5-4
CASRGAGGAGEQFF
>TRBJ2-2|NA|TRBV30
CAWTLGQGITGELFF
>NA|NA|TRBV5-6
CASSLGTGYEQYF
>TRBJ2-1|NA|TRBV27
CASSSLVDGEQFF
>TRBJ1-1|few|TRBV6-5
CASSFERVAEAFF
>TRBJ1-1|once|TRBV28
CASSLIDRNTEAFF
>TRBJ1-1|few|TRBV4-2
CASSQGDREAFF
>TRBJ2-1|NA|TRBV15
CATSRVPSDKHEQFF
>TRBJ2-3|NA|TRBV27
CASSPSLDGTSTDTQYF
>TRBJ1-1|NA|TRBV30
CAWSVPGDRGETEAFF
>TRBJ2-1|NA|TRBV4-1
CASSQTSGTSGPAEQFF
>TRBJ1-5|NA|TRBV6-1
CASSDQGGSNQPQHF
>TRBJ2-3|NA|TRBV7-7
CASSQTPESTDTQYF
>TRBJ2-1|NA|TRBV11-3
CASSFSGGAAEQFF
>TRBJ1-3|NA|TRBV11-2
CASSFPVAGNTIYF
>TRBJ1-5|NA|TRBV7-6
CASSLALGDQPQHF
>TRBJ2-7|few|TRBV5-1
CASSLQRYSYEQYF
>TRBJ2-1|NA|TRBV19
CASSIGTSSNEQFF
>TRBJ1-1|NA|TRBV6-5
CASSYSSAGTEAFF
>TRBJ2-3|NA|TRBV19
CASSMSGPVPDTQYF